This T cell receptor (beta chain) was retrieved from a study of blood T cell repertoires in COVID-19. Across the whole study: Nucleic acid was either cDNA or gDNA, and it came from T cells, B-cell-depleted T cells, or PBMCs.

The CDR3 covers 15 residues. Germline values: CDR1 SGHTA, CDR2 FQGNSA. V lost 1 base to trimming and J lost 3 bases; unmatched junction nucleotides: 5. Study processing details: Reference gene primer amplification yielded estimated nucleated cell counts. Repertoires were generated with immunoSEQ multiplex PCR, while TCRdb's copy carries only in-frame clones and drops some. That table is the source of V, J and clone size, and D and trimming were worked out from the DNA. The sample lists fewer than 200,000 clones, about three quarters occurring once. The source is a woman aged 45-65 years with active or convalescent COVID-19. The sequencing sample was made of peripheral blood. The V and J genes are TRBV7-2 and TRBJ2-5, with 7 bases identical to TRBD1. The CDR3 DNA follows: TGTGCCAGCAGCTTAGTGAGGGGGCCCGAAGAGACCCAGTACTTC. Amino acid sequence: CASSLVRGPEETQYF.